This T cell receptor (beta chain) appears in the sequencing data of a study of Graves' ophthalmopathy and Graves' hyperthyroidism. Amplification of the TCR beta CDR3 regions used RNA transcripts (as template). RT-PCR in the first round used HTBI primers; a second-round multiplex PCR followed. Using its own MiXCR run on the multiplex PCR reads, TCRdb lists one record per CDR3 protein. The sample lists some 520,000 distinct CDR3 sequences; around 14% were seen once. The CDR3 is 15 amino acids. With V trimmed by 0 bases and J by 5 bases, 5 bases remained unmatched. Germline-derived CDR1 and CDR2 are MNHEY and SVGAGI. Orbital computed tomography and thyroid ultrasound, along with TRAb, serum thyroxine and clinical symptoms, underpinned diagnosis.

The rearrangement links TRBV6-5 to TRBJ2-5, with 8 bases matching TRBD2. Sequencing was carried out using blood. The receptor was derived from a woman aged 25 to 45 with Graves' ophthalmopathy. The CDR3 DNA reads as TGTGCCAGCAGTTACTCGTCGGGCGGGGGGGAGACCCAGTACTTC. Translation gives CASSYSSGGGETQYF.